The 27 T cell receptor beta chains given below trace back to one sample, sequenced in a study of T cell changes during pregnancy in multiple sclerosis. TCRdb's table, derived via immunoSEQ multiplex PCR, lists solely in-frame clones and lacks some. There are about 110,000 clones in the sample; less than 95% occur only once, and 1.5% to 2% lies in the top ten. The sample in question was peripheral blood, obtained before pregnancy. These receptors all stem from a female donor with multiple sclerosis, enrolled in a pregnancy study.

The chain employs TRBV11-3 and TRBJ1-6; possible D gene TRBD1, 6 bases. V gave up 5 bases and J gave up 7 bases, with 12 bases separating them. CDR3 length: 14 residues. Germline V gives CDR1 SGHNT, CDR2 YENEEA. CDR3 sequence (DNA): TGTGCCAGCAGCCCAACAGGGTCCAATTCACCCCTCCACTTT. Its protein product is CASSPTGSNSPLHF.

The CDR3 nucleotides read TGTGCCAGCAGCTTAACAGGCGGAAACACCATATATTTT. It encodes CASSLTGGNTIYF. The chain joins TRBV5-6 to TRBJ1-3; TRBD1 might be the D (5 bases). This CDR3 region has 13 residues. The germline V gene encodes CDR1 SGHDT and CDR2 YYEEEE. Trimming removed 2 bases at V and 4 bases at J, with 7 bases between.

The rearrangement links TRBV7-8 to TRBJ2-7, with 8 bases identical to TRBD1. Trimming removed 0 bases from V and 3 bases from J; junction bases left unmatched: 7. The CDR3 totals 16 residues. Looked up from germline, CDR1 is SGHVS and CDR2 is FQNEAQ. This CDR3 reads CASSLARTGSYYEQYF. DNA of the CDR3: TGTGCCAGCAGCTTAGCTCGGACAGGGTCCTACTACGAGCAGTACTTC.

The chain combines TRBV7-8 with TRBJ2-5; 11 bases align to TRBD2. The CDR3 is 15 amino acids. V lost 7 bases to trimming and J lost 7 bases; unmatched junction nucleotides: 11. Germline CDR1 is SGHVS and CDR2 is FQNEAQ. CDR3 loop: CASILLAGGRGTQYF. The CDR3 DNA sequence: TGTGCCAGCATTTTATTAGCGGGGGGGCGGGGGACCCAGTACTTC.

The chain's CDR3 is CASSRGQDSGANVLTF. CDR3 bases: TGCGCCAGCAGCAGAGGGCAGGACTCTGGGGCCAACGTCCTGACTTTC. The V call is TRBV5-1, the J call TRBJ2-6, with D possibly matching TRBD2 (5 bases). The V and J ends lost 4 bases and 0 bases respectively, with 11 bases between them. The CDR3 sequence is 16 residues long. CDR1 SGHRS and CDR2 YFSETQ come from the germline V gene.

V usage is TRBV29-1 and J usage is TRBJ2-3; 9 nucleotides align to TRBD2. The CDR3 loop spans 12 amino acids. The germline V gene has CDR1 SQVTM and CDR2 ANQGSEA. Trimming took 4 bases from V and 4 from J; bases not matched to a gene: 0. CDR3 coding DNA: TGCAGCGTTGGACTAGCGGCAGATACGCAGTATTTT. Its translation: CSVGLAADTQYF.

CDR3 sequence: CAASQGQVRNQPQHF. For the CDR3, the DNA is TGTGCCGCGTCTCAGGGACAGGTCCGCAATCAGCCCCAGCATTTT. The rearrangement joins TRBV19 to TRBJ1-5; TRBD1 matches 8 bases. Germline trimming cut 11 bases from V and 2 bases from J; bases unmatched to any gene: 11. The CDR3 length is 15 residues. CDR1 is LNHDA, CDR2 SQIVND, per germline (reference sequence). Using reference TRBV19 and TRBJ1-5 for the parts outside the CDR3, the full variable domain is DGGITQSPKYLFRKEGQNVTLSCEQNLNHDAMYWYRQDPGQGLRLIYYSQIVNDFQKGDIAEGYSVSREKKESFPLTVTSAQKNPTAFYLCAASQGQVRNQPQHFGDGTRLSIL.

The CDR3 reads CASSNPQGTGELFF. The CDR3, as DNA: TGTGCCAGCAGCAACCCCCAGGGGACCGGGGAGCTGTTTTTT. The V and J genes are TRBV11-3 and TRBJ2-2, with a possible D match to TRBD1 (6 bases). Germline loops: CDR1 SGHNT, CDR2 YENEEA. The CDR3 length is 14 residues. Trimming took off 5 bases at V and 5 bases at J, with 12 bases between the two ends.

The chain links TRBV30 to TRBJ1-5, with TRBD1 identical over 7 bases. The junction had 3 bases not matched to a gene; V was cut back by 0 bases and J by 4 bases. In germline, CDR1 is GTSNPN, CDR2 SVGIG (reference sequence). This CDR3 has 14 residues. The CDR3 bases are TGTGCCTGGAGTGTACTGGACAGGAATCAGCCCCAGCATTTT. Encoded protein: CAWSVLDRNQPQHF.

The chain couples TRBV19 to TRBJ2-1; TRBD2 agrees at 11 bases. V shed 6 bases and J 8 bases; nucleotides not matched to a gene: 9. The CDR3 runs 15 residues. Per germline, CDR1 LNHDA and CDR2 SQIVND (reference sequence). The CDR3 coding sequence is TGTGCCAGTAGCGACCGACTAGCGGGAAACGATGAGCAGTTCTTC. This encodes CASSDRLAGNDEQFF.

V and J are TRBV9 and TRBJ2-1, with 9 bases fitting TRBD2. CDR1 is SGDLS, CDR2 YYNGEE, per germline. The junction had 17 bases not matched to a gene; V was cut back by 6 bases and J by 4 bases. The CDR3 sequence is 18 residues long. The chain's CDR3 is CASTLGSGGPGGYNEQFF. As DNA, the CDR3 is TGTGCCAGCACCTTGGGGAGCGGGGGGCCAGGAGGGTACAATGAGCAGTTCTTC.

V usage is TRBV6-1 and J usage is TRBJ2-7, with D possibly being TRBD1 (5 bases). The length of the CDR3 is 13 residues. V dropped 4 bases and J dropped 4 bases, with 11 bases sitting between them. The germline V gene encodes CDR1 MNHNS and CDR2 SASEGT. CDR3 sequence: CASSGQISYEQYF. DNA for the CDR3: TGTGCCAGCAGTGGACAGATTTCATACGAGCAGTACTTC.

This clone was counted a single time. This sequence joins TRBV11-3 and TRBJ1-1; the D gene is possibly TRBD1 (6 bases). From germline, CDR1 is SGHNT and CDR2 YENEEA. CDR3 length: 13 residues. V was cut by 3 bases and J by 3 bases, with 8 bases left in between. CDR3 amino acids: CASSFAGDTEAFF. Written as DNA, the CDR3 is TGTGCCAGCAGCTTCGCAGGGGACACTGAAGCTTTCTTT. Complete variable domain (other parts from reference TRBV11-3 and TRBJ1-1): EAGVVQSPRYKIIEKKQPVAFWCNPISGHNTLYWYLQNLGQGPELLIRYENEEAVDDSQLPKDRFSAERLKGVDSTLKIQPAELGDSAVYLCASSFAGDTEAFFGQGTRLTVV.

V is TRBV18 and J is TRBJ2-2; TRBD1 matches at 10 bases. Per germline, CDR1 KGHSH and CDR2 LQKENI. The V segment lost 8 bases and the J segment 2 bases; nucleotides outside the gene matches: 14. This CDR3 comprises 18 residues. CDR3: CASPKWDRGDQNTGELFF. The CDR3 nucleotides are TGTGCCAGCCCTAAGTGGGACAGGGGAGACCAAAACACCGGGGAGCTGTTTTTT.

V usage is TRBV18 and J usage is TRBJ2-7; 8 nucleotides match TRBD1. This CDR3 comprises 17 residues. V gave up 4 bases and J gave up 1 base; unmatched junction bases: 12. Germline V gene lookup returns CDR1 KGHSH and CDR2 LQKENI. Written as DNA, the CDR3 is TGTGCCAGCTCACTGCGTTCTCTTGGACAGGGTTCCTACGAGCAGTACTTC. It specifies CASSLRSLGQGSYEQYF.

The genes are TRBV5-6 and TRBJ1-2; maybe TRBD1 (5 bases). The CDR3 is 13 amino acids. Germline V gives CDR1 SGHDT, CDR2 YYEEEE. V was shortened by 3 bases and J by 4 bases, with 10 bases between the two germline ends. CDR3 sequence: CASSSTVAYGYTF. The CDR3 nucleotides are TGTGCCAGCAGCTCGACAGTCGCCTATGGCTACACCTTC.

The chain recombines TRBV4-1 with TRBJ1-5; weak D call: TRBD1 (6 bases). CDR1 and CDR2 (germline): MGHRA, YSYEKL. The CDR3 is 18 amino acids. The V gene lost 4 bases and the J gene lost 1 base, with 20 bases spanning the gap. CDR3 loop: CASSPMGAGPASNQPQHF. CDR3 bases: TGCGCCAGCAGCCCCATGGGGGCAGGGCCCGCGAGCAATCAGCCCCAGCATTTT.

The CDR3 DNA is TGTGCCAGTAGTACCCGACTAAATGAGCAGTTCTTC. It codes for CASSTRLNEQFF. The genes are TRBV19 and TRBJ2-1; perhaps TRBD2 as D (5 bases). Trimming took off 4 bases at V and 7 bases at J, with 8 bases between the two ends. CDR1 LNHDA and CDR2 SQIVND come from the germline V gene (reference sequence). CDR3 length: 12 residues.

The genes are TRBV19 and TRBJ2-1; D might be TRBD2 (6 bases). The CDR3 extends over 17 amino acids. Trimming stripped 5 bases from V and 8 bases from J, with 25 bases between. CDR1 and CDR2 from the germline V gene are LNHDA and SQIVND (reference sequence). The CDR3 DNA is TGTGCCAGTAGTTTTCAGGTTAGCGGAGGAGGTCCACATGAGCAGTTCTTC. This encodes CASSFQVSGGGPHEQFF.

This chain connects TRBV2 to TRBJ1-2; D not certain. The CDR3 is 12 amino acids. Germline V gene lookup returns CDR1 SNHLY and CDR2 FYNNEI. V lost 5 bases, J lost 2 bases, and 6 bases lay in between. The CDR3 protein is CASSSINYGYTF. Here the CDR3 DNA reads TGTGCCAGCAGTAGCATAAACTATGGCTACACCTTC. The variable domain in full, completed from reference TRBV2 and TRBJ1-2, reads EPEVTQTPSHQVTQMGQEVILRCVPISNHLYFYWYRQILGQKVEFLVSFYNNEISEKSEIFDDQFSVERPDGSNFTLKIRSTKLEDSAMYFCASSSINYGYTFGSGTRLTVV.

J is TRBJ1-6 and V is TRBV9; D is perhaps TRBD1 (5 bases). CDR1 is SGDLS and CDR2 is YYNGEE in the germline V gene. The CDR3 loop spans 15 amino acids. Trimming cost V 0 bases and J 8 bases, with 12 bases left between them. CDR3 residues: CASSVGGGTYSPLHF. CDR3 coding DNA: TGTGCCAGCAGCGTAGGCGGGGGTACCTATTCACCCCTCCACTTT.

There are a few counts of this clone. This chain uses TRBV7-9 with TRBJ2-1; D not resolved. V lost 2 bases and J lost 10, with 6 bases in between. The germline CDR1 and CDR2 sequences are SEHNR and FQNEAQ (reference sequence). The CDR3 loop spans 11 amino acids. CDR3 sequence (DNA): TGTGCCAGCAGCTTATCACAGGAGCAGTTCTTC. It yields the protein CASSLSQEQFF. The whole variable domain, filled in from reference TRBV7-9 and TRBJ2-1, reads DTGVSQNPRHKITKRGQNVTFRCDPISEHNRLYWYRQTLGQGPEFLTYFQNEAQLEKSRLLSDRFSAERPKGSFSTLEIQRTEQGDSAMYLCASSLSQEQFFGPGTRLTVL.

The chain carries TRBV5-1 and TRBJ2-5; D is perhaps TRBD1 (5 bases). Trimming shortened V by 4 bases and J by 9 bases, and 16 bases separated the two germline ends. The CDR3 runs to 13 residues. CDR1 is SGHRS and CDR2 is YFSETQ in the germline V gene. In nucleotides, the CDR3 is TGCGCCAGCAGCCGACCGACAGAATTGGCCCAGTACTTC. Translated, it gives CASSRPTELAQYF.

Here the CDR3 DNA reads TGTGCCATAAAGGGGGACAGCAGCTCCTACGAGCAGTACTTC. Its translation: CAIKGDSSSYEQYF. The chain uses TRBV10-3 and TRBJ2-5; 7 positions match TRBD1. The DNA end is more similar to TRBJ2-7, so the J call may be wrong. The CDR3 is made up of 14 amino acids. Germline CDR1 reads ENHRY; CDR2 reads SYGVKD.

V gene TRBV6-4 combines with J gene TRBJ2-1, with 9 bases fitting TRBD2. J lost 4 bases, V lost 4 bases, and 11 bases had no gene match. The CDR3 contains 17 residues. CDR1 and CDR2 from the germline V gene are MRHNA and SNTAGT. The CDR3 here is CASSAKGTSNGYNEQFF. CDR3 in DNA: TGTGCCAGCAGTGCAAAGGGGACTAGCAATGGGTACAATGAGCAGTTCTTC.

V usage is TRBV7-9 and J usage is TRBJ2-1, with D unclear. The CDR3 extends over 14 amino acids. CDR1 and CDR2 (germline): SEHNR, FQNEAQ (reference sequence). V was trimmed by 3 bases and J by 4 bases, leaving 10 bases between them. The CDR3 here is CASSFSGDYNEQFF. CDR3 sequence (DNA): TGTGCCAGCAGCTTTAGTGGAGATTACAATGAGCAGTTCTTC.

The J gene is TRBJ1-2, the V gene TRBV6-1; 7 bases agree with TRBD1. V was clipped by 10 bases and J by 3 bases; unmatched bases: 8. The CDR3 is 13 amino acids. CDR1 is MNHNS, CDR2 SASEGT, per germline. The CDR3 here is CAISLGTDYGYTF. CDR3 coding DNA: TGTGCCATCTCCCTCGGGACAGACTATGGCTACACCTTC.